These 16 T cell receptor beta chains were all obtained from the same sample, sequenced in a study of blood T cell repertoires in COVID-19. Assay used: immunoSEQ multiplex PCR; TCRdb lists only in-frame clones, some missing. The sample includes 250,000 to 350,000 clones, more than 85% of them seen just once. Sequences were obtained from peripheral blood. These receptors all stem from a man aged 25 to 45 with acute or convalescent COVID-19.

V is TRBV6-6 and J is TRBJ1-3; 7 bases align to TRBD1. Per germline, CDR1 MNHNY and CDR2 SVGAGI (reference sequence). CDR3 length: 15 residues. Trimming cost V 0 bases and J 2 bases; bases outside gene matches: 1. CDR3 loop: CASSYSTGTGNTIYF. The CDR3 DNA reads TGTGCCAGCAGTTACTCGACAGGGACTGGAAACACCATATATTTT.

The chain joins TRBV5-5 to TRBJ1-1; 10 bases agree with TRBD1. Germline V lookup: CDR1 SGHKS, CDR2 YYEKEE (reference sequence). The CDR3 is 15 amino acids. With V trimmed by 4 bases and J by 1 base, 4 bases remained unmatched. Here the CDR3 DNA reads TGTGCCAGCAGCAGCCGGGACAGGGGGAACACTGAAGCTTTCTTT. Protein: CASSSRDRGNTEAFF.

The chain combines TRBV11-2 with TRBJ2-5; D remains ambiguous. Trimming stripped 2 bases from V and 1 base from J, with 5 bases between. CDR3 size: 13 residues. Germline V gene data show CDR1 as SGHAT and CDR2 as FQNNGV. The CDR3 region is CASSLSVQETQYF. The CDR3 DNA sequence: TGTGCCAGCAGCTTATCTGTCCAAGAGACCCAGTACTTC.

Note on this clone: In the same sample, other DNA sequences code for this CDR3. V usage is TRBV6-6 and J usage is TRBJ1-3; D ambiguous. The V end lost 2 bases, the J end lost 4 bases, and 12 bases lay between the germline ends. Germline V gene sequence: CDR1 MNHNY, CDR2 SVGAGI (reference sequence). The CDR3 is 15 residues long. The CDR3 loop is CASSYGGSSGNTIYF. CDR3 nucleotides: TGTGCCAGCAGTTACGGAGGGTCGTCAGGAAACACCATATATTTT.

This clone has a single count. V is TRBV11-3 and J is TRBJ2-1; D is perhaps TRBD2 (6 bases). This CDR3 is built from 15 residues. V was clipped by 1 base and J by 6 bases, with 13 bases between them. CDR1 SGHNT and CDR2 YENEEA come from the germline V gene. CDR3 protein: CASSLGGTAFNEQFF. The CDR3 bases are TGTGCCAGCAGCTTAGGAGGGACTGCCTTCAATGAGCAGTTCTTC.

The genes are TRBV7-2 and TRBJ2-7; 7 bases are shared with TRBD2. Germline loops: CDR1 SGHTA, CDR2 FQGNSA. After removal of 5 bases from V and 4 bases from J, the junction contained 14 bases not matched to a gene. The CDR3 length is 16 residues. CDR3 region: CASSPPGGGVRYEQYF. Here the CDR3 DNA reads TGTGCCAGCAGCCCCCCTGGGGGAGGGGTAAGGTACGAGCAGTACTTC.

V and J are TRBV19 and TRBJ2-6; D remains unclear. The CDR3 extends over 12 amino acids. The germline V and J ends were trimmed by 7 bases and 2 bases, with 3 bases remaining between them. Germline lookup yields CDR1 LNHDA and CDR2 SQIVND (reference sequence). The DNA of the CDR3 is TGTGCCAGTACAACTGGGGCCAACGTCCTGACTTTC. Its translation is CASTTGANVLTF. Looking up the rest from reference TRBV19 and TRBJ2-6 gives the full variable domain: DGGITQSPKYLFRKEGQNVTLSCEQNLNHDAMYWYRQDPGQGLRLIYYSQIVNDFQKGDIAEGYSVSREKKESFPLTVTSAQKNPTAFYLCASTTGANVLTFGAGSRLTVL.

The J gene is TRBJ2-7, the V gene TRBV5-1; the match to TRBD1 covers 7 bases. The CDR3 runs 15 residues. Trimming removed 0 bases from V and 1 base from J; junction bases left unmatched: 4. Germline CDR1 and CDR2: SGHRS and YFSETQ. In DNA form, the CDR3 reads TGCGCCAGCAGCTTGGTTCCGGACAGGTCCTACGAGCAGTACTTC. This sequence encodes CASSLVPDRSYEQYF.

V and J are TRBV5-8 and TRBJ2-1; 9 bases agree with TRBD1. From germline, CDR1 is SGHTS and CDR2 YDEGEE. CDR3 size: 13 residues. With 5 bases clipped from V and 10 bases from J, the junction kept 7 bases outside the gene matches. CDR3 nucleotide sequence: TGTGCCAGCAGTCGCGGACAGGGGCGGGAGCAGTTCTTC. It yields the protein CASSRGQGREQFF.

The V and J genes are TRBV5-8 and TRBJ2-3, with D possibly TRBD2 on 6 matching bases. This CDR3 contains 17 residues. V dropped 3 bases and J dropped 1 base, with 18 bases sitting between them. From germline, CDR1 is SGHTS and CDR2 YDEGEE. The chain's CDR3 is CASSWGRSSAGTDTQYF. In DNA, the CDR3 is TGTGCCAGCAGCTGGGGGAGATCTAGCGCCGGCACAGATACGCAGTATTTT.

This clone was seen only once. DNA of the CDR3: TGTGCCAGTAGTATGGGAGATGAGCAGTTCTTC. It encodes CASSMGDEQFF. The chain employs TRBV19 and TRBJ2-1; TRBD2 might be the D (5 bases). This CDR3 has 11 residues. Deletions cut 3 bases from V and 8 bases from J, with 5 bases between. Germline lookup yields CDR1 LNHDA and CDR2 SQIVND (reference sequence).

This chain joins TRBV4-1 and TRBJ2-5; D is possibly TRBD2 (5 bases). Germline assignment: CDR1 MGHRA and CDR2 YSYEKL. This CDR3 has 14 residues. Trimming stripped 3 bases from V and 0 bases from J, with 8 bases between. CDR3: CASSQGSNQETQYF. The CDR3 DNA follows: TGCGCCAGCAGCCAGGGGAGTAACCAAGAGACCCAGTACTTC.

The V and J genes are TRBV19 and TRBJ1-1, with a possible D match to TRBD1 (6 bases). This CDR3 region has 14 residues. Trimming left V 5 bases short and J 0 bases short, with 10 bases between. Germline CDR1 LNHDA, CDR2 SQIVND (reference sequence). The CDR3 protein is CASSYQGMNTEAFF. The CDR3 DNA is TGTGCCAGTAGTTATCAGGGGATGAACACTGAAGCTTTCTTT.

The chain links TRBV7-8 to TRBJ1-1; a possible D gene is TRBD1 (5 bases). V was clipped by 5 bases and J by 3 bases, with 13 bases between them. Germline CDR1 reads SGHVS; CDR2 reads FQNEAQ. The CDR3 is made up of 14 amino acids. The CDR3 sequence is CASSKTGGYTEAFF. The CDR3 DNA sequence: TGTGCCAGCAGCAAGACGGGGGGGTACACTGAAGCTTTCTTT.

J is TRBJ2-7 and V is TRBV7-6, with 7 bases matching TRBD2. V dropped 1 base and J dropped 5; count of bases not matched to a gene: 11. Germline CDR1 SGHVS, CDR2 FNYEAQ. The CDR3 is made up of 16 amino acids. The CDR3 reads CASSLGSGGSGNEQYF. The CDR3 DNA sequence: TGTGCCAGCAGCTTAGGATCCGGCGGGAGCGGCAACGAGCAGTACTTC.

Only one count was recorded for this clone. The chain links TRBV28 to TRBJ1-5, with D maybe TRBD1 (5 bases). Looked up from germline, CDR1 is MDHEN and CDR2 is SYDVKM. The CDR3 sequence is 14 residues long. V was pared by 4 bases and J by 7 bases, with 14 bases between. This CDR3 is CASSSTGERQPQHF. The CDR3 nucleotides are TGTGCCAGCAGTTCAACGGGGGAAAGGCAGCCCCAGCATTTT.